The next 9 T cell receptor beta chains were all read from a single sample in a study of technical replicates of blood from a few donors. TCRdb's copy holds only in-frame clones and misses some; the assay was immunoSEQ multiplex PCR. The top ten hold roughly 0.38% of the sample, which has roughly 80,000 clones, about 88% seen once. Sequenced: T cells isolated from PBMCs. The receptors were sampled from a human donor in good health.

The J gene is TRBJ2-1, the V gene TRBV27; D might be TRBD1 (5 bases). The germline V gene has CDR1 MNHEY and CDR2 SMNVEV (reference sequence). Deletions cut 2 bases from V and 7 bases from J, with 15 bases between. This CDR3 is 15 amino acids long. The CDR3 DNA reads as TGTGCCAGCAGTTTACAGCAGGGTCCCAGGAATGAGCAGTTCTTC. It translates to CASSLQQGPRNEQFF.

The count of this clone is one. The V and J genes are TRBV10-2 and TRBJ2-6; possible D gene TRBD1, 5 bases. V lost 0 bases and J 2 bases, leaving 14 bases between the germline ends. The CDR3 runs 18 residues. Germline CDR1 WSHSY, CDR2 SAAADI. DNA for the CDR3: TGCGCCAGCAGTGAGTCGCCAGGGTATGTCCCTGGGGCCAACGTCCTGACTTTC. Amino acids: CASSESPGYVPGANVLTF.

The V call is TRBV9, the J call TRBJ2-1; TRBD2 aligns across 10 bases. The CDR3 is 14 amino acids. The V segment lost 4 bases and the J segment 2 bases; nucleotides outside the gene matches: 0. Per the germline V gene, CDR1 is SGDLS and CDR2 is YYNGEE. The chain's CDR3 is CASSLAGAYNEQFF. The CDR3 DNA sequence: TGTGCCAGCAGCCTAGCGGGGGCCTACAATGAGCAGTTCTTC.

The chain carries TRBV7-2 and TRBJ2-1, with 12 bases matching TRBD2. Germline CDR1 SGHTA, CDR2 FQGNSA. The length of the CDR3 is 12 residues. V shed 5 bases and J 14 bases; nucleotides not matched to a gene: 4. CDR3 in amino acids: CASSQTSGSKFF. CDR3 in DNA: TGTGCCAGCAGCCAGACTAGCGGGAGTAAGTTCTTC.

This chain uses TRBV19 with TRBJ2-1; 10 bases fit TRBD1. There are 15 residues in the CDR3. The germline V gene has CDR1 LNHDA and CDR2 SQIVND (reference sequence). V lost 6 bases and J lost 7; bases outside the gene matches: 9. In DNA form, the CDR3 reads TGTGCCAGTAGCGTCCGGGACAGGGGCAAGAATGAGCAGTTCTTC. Encoded protein: CASSVRDRGKNEQFF.

V gene TRBV7-9 combines with J gene TRBJ1-2, with 9 bases lining up with TRBD1. The CDR3 totals 16 residues. V lost 1 base to trimming and J lost 6 bases; unmatched junction nucleotides: 9. CDR1 is SEHNR and CDR2 is FQNEAQ in the germline V gene (reference sequence). CDR3 in amino acids: CASSLGGRQGENGYTF. The CDR3 nucleotides are TGTGCCAGCAGCTTAGGGGGGCGACAGGGGGAAAATGGCTACACCTTC. Full variable domain (outside the CDR3, taken from reference TRBV7-9 and TRBJ1-2): DTGVSQNPRHKITKRGQNVTFRCDPISEHNRLYWYRQTLGQGPEFLTYFQNEAQLEKSRLLSDRFSAERPKGSFSTLEIQRTEQGDSAMYLCASSLGGRQGENGYTFGSGTRLTVV.

The chain carries TRBV6-1 and TRBJ2-5; possibly TRBD2 for D (6 bases). The V gene lost 0 bases and the J gene lost 5 bases, with 10 bases spanning the gap. The V gene's germline CDR1 is MNHNS and CDR2 SASEGT. The CDR3 length is 14 residues. The CDR3 protein is CASSEASSVETQYF. CDR3 bases: TGTGCCAGCAGTGAAGCGTCTAGCGTCGAGACCCAGTACTTC.

This rearrangement joins TRBV5-1 to TRBJ2-1; TRBD2 agrees at 14 bases. This CDR3 spans 15 amino acids. The V and J ends lost 2 bases and 12 bases, in that order; junction bases with no gene match: 7. Germline V gene data show CDR1 as SGHRS and CDR2 as YFSETQ. CDR3 amino acids: CASSFPGLAGDGQFF. The CDR3 coding sequence is TGCGCCAGCAGCTTTCCGGGACTAGCGGGAGACGGGCAGTTCTTC.

This clone was seen more than once but under ten times. The rearrangement links TRBV2 to TRBJ1-1; no clear D gene. Germline CDR1 reads SNHLY; CDR2 reads FYNNEI. CDR3 length: 13 residues. Trimming removed 4 bases at V and 1 base at J, with 7 bases between. DNA for the CDR3: TGTGCCAGCAGTGTACGCGAGAACACTGAAGCTTTCTTT. Its protein product is CASSVRENTEAFF.